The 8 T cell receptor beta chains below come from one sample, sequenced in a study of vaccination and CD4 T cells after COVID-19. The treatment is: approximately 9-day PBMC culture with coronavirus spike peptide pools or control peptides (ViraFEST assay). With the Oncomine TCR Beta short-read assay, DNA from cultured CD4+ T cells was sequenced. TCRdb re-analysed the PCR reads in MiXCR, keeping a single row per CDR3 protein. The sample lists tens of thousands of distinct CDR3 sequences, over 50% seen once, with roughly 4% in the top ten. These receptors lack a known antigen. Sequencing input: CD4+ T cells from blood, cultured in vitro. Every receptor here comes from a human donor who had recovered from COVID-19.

The CDR3 region has the DNA TGCAGTGCTAGAGATGTCACGGGAGGGTTTGCAGATACGCAGTATTTT. Protein product: CSARDVTGGFADTQYF. The V call is TRBV20-1, the J call TRBJ2-3; 8 nucleotides align to TRBD2. Unmatched junction bases numbered 9, after V lost 0 bases and J lost 4 bases. Looked up from germline, CDR1 is DFQATT and CDR2 is SNEGSKA (reference sequence). The CDR3 runs 16 residues.

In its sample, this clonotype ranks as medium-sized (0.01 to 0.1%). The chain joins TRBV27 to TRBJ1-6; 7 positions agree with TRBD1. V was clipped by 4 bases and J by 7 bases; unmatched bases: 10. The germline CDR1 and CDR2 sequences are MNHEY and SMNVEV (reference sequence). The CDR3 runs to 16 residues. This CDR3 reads CASSSPRTGGNSPLHF. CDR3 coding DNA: TGTGCCAGCAGTTCGCCCCGGACAGGAGGCAATTCACCCCTCCACTTT.

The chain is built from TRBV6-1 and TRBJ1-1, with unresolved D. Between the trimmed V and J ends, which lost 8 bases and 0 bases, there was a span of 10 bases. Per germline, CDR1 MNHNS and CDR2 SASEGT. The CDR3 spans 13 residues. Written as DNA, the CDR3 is TGTGCCAGCGGAGTCCGCATGAACACTGAAGCTTTCTTT. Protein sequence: CASGVRMNTEAFF.

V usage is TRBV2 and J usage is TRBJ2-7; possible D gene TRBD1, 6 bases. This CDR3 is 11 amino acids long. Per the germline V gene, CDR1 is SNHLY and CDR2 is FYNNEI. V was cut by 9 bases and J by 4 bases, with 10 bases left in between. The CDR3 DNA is TGTGCCAGTAAACAGGGATACGAGCAGTACTTC. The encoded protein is CASKQGYEQYF.

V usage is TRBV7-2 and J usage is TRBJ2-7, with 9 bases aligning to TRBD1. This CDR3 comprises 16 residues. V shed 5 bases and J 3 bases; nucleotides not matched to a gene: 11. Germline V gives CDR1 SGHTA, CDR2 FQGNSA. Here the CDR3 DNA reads TGTGCCAGCAGCCCCGTAACCCCGGGACAGGGCTACGAGCAGTACTTC. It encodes CASSPVTPGQGYEQYF.

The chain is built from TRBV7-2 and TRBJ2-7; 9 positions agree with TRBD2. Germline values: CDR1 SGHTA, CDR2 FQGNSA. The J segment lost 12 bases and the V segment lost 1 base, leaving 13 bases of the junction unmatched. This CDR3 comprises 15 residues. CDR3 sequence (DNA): TGTGCCAGCAGCTTAGGTCTAGCGGGGACGGCGAGTCTGTACTTC. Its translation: CASSLGLAGTASLYF.

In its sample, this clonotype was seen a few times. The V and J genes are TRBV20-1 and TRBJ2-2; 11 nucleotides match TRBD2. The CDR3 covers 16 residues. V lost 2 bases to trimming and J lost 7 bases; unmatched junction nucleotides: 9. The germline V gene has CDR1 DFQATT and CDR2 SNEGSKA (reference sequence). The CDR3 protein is CSARRTSGRGIGELFF. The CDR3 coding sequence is TGCAGTGCTAGAAGAACTAGCGGGAGAGGTATCGGGGAGCTGTTTTTT.

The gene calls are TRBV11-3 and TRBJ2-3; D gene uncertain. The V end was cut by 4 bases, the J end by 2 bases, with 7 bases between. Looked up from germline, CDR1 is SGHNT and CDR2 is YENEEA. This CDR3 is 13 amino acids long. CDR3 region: CASSSSNTDTQYF. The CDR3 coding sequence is TGTGCCAGCAGCTCCTCTAACACAGATACGCAGTATTTT.